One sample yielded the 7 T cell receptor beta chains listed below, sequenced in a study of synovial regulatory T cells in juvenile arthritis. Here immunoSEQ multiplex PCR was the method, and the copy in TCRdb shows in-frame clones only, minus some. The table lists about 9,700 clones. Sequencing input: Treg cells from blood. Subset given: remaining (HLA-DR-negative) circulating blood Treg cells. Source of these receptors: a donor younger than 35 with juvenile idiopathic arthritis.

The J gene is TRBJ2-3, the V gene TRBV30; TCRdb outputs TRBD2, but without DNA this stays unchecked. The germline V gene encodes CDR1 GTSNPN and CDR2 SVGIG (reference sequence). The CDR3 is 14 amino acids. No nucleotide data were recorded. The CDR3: CAWSLAGSTDTQYF.

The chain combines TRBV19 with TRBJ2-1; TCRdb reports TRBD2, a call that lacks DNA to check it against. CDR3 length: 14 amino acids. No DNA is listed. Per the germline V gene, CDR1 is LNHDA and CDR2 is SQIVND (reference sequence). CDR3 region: CASSMSGGENEQFF.

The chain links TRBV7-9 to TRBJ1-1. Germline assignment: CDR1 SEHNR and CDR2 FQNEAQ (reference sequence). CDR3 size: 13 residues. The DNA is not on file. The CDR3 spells CASSLIWDTEAFF.

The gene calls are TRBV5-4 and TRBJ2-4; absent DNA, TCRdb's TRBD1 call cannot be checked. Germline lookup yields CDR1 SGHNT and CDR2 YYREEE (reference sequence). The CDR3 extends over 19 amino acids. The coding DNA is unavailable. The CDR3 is CASSAGTGTANLPKNIQYF.

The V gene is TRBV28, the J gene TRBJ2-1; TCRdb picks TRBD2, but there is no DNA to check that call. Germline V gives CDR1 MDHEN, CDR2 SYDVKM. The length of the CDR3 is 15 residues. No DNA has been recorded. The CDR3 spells CASSTRHGLANEQFF.

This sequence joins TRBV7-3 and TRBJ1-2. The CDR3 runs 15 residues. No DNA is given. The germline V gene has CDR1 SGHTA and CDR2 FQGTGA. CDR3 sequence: CASSPSFDSRRSDTF.

CDR3 amino acids: CASSLGGRGLSRNTGELFF. V gene TRBV5-5 combines with J gene TRBJ2-2; TCRdb's D gene call, TRBD1, goes unchecked for lack of DNA. Germline V gene sequence: CDR1 SGHKS, CDR2 YYEKEE (reference sequence). The CDR3 runs to 19 residues. No DNA is given.